This TCR beta chain was captured by sequencing in a study of blood T cell repertoires in COVID-19. Study context: Collection of acute and convalescent COVID-19 samples took place in the United States, Italy and Spain.

Trimming took off 0 bases at V and 7 bases at J, with 13 bases between the two ends. Germline-derived CDR1 and CDR2 are SGHRS and YFSETQ. The CDR3 spans 14 residues. Assay used: immunoSEQ multiplex PCR; TCRdb lists only in-frame clones, some missing. The sample records around 420,000 clones, approximately 85% being singletons. The sample was PBMCs or T cells enriched from blood (not recorded which). The V gene is TRBV5-1, the J gene TRBJ1-2; no reliable D call. This clonotype originated in a woman in her forties with acute COVID-19. CDR3 protein: CASSLDPAGGGYTF. CDR3 nucleotides: TGCGCCAGCAGCTTGGACCCAGCCGGAGGTGGCTACACCTTC.